A single count supports the clone carrying this T cell receptor (beta chain). The CDR3 totals 14 residues. V was shortened by 4 bases and J by 4 bases, with 14 bases between the two germline ends. The germline V gene encodes CDR1 SGHDT and CDR2 YYEEEE. These data belong to a study of beta chain features in type 1 diabetes. Expressed TCRB transcripts were sequenced after all isolated RNA was converted to cDNA. Profiled with immunoSEQ multiplex PCR; TCRdb holds only in-frame clones, not every one. The sample holds 200,000 to 250,000 clones; 68% are singletons and the top ten take around 0.05%. The rearrangement joins TRBV5-6 to TRBJ2-5, with a weak D call TRBD2 (6 bases). This receptor was identified in a man aged 30-40 years in good health. The specimen was naive CD4+ T cells from blood. The CDR3 DNA sequence: TGTGCCAGCAGCGACGGGACTGCGGGAGAGACCCAGTACTTC. It specifies CASSDGTAGETQYF.